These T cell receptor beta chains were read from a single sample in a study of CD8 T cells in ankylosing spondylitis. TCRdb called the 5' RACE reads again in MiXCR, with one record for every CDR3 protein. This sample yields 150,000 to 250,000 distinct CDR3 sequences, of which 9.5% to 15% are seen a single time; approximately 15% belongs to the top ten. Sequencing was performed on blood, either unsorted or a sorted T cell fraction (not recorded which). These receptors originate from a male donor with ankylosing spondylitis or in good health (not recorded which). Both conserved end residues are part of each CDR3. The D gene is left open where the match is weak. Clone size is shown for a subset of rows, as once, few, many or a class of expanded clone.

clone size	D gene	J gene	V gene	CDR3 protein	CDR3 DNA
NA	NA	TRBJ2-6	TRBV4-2	CASSQDPDSGANVLTF	TGTGCCAGCAGCCAAGATCCAGACTCTGGGGCCAACGTCCTGACTTTC
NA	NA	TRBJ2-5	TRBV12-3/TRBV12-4	CASTPHGAFETQYF	TGTGCCAGCACCCCCCATGGGGCTTTTGAGACCCAGTACTTC
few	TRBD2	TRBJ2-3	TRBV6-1	CASSSGTSGGPAQYF	TGTGCCAGCAGTTCAGGGACTAGCGGGGGCCCTGCGCAGTATTTT
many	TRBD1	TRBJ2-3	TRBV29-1	CSAAGVTGRTTDTQYF	TGCAGCGCAGCCGGGGTGACAGGGAGAACCACAGATACGCAGTATTTT
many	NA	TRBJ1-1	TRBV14	CASSQDTSDRQGTEAFF	TGTGCCAGCAGCCAAGATACGAGCGACAGGCAGGGCACTGAAGCTTTCTTT
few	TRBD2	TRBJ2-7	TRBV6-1	CASSLGGLTLLDEQYF	TGTGCCAGCAGCCTTGGGGGACTAACACTTCTCGACGAGCAGTACTTC
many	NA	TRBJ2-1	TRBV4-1	CASSQGDNEQFF	TGCGCCAGCAGCCAAGGAGATAATGAGCAGTTCTTC
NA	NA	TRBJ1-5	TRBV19	CASSIVGADRAQHF	TGTGCCAGTAGTATAGTAGGGGCCGACCGGGCCCAGCATTTT
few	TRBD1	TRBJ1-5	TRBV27	CASSPGTGMGNQPQHF	TGTGCCAGCAGTCCCGGGACAGGGATGGGCAATCAGCCCCAGCATTTT
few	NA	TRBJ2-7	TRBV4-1	CASSPPAHEQYF	TGCGCCAGCAGCCCTCCGGCCCACGAGCAGTACTTC
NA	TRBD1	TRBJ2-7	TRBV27	CASSSGTGGRDEQYF	TGTGCCAGCAGTTCGGGGACAGGGGGCCGCGACGAGCAGTACTTC
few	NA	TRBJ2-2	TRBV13	CASSSLGTGELFF	TGTGCCAGCAGCTCCTTGGGGACCGGGGAGCTGTTTTTT
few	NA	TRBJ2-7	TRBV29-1	CSVVLVGEQYF	TGCAGCGTTGTATTGGTGGGAGAGCAGTACTTC
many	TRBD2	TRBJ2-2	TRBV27	CASSPRRLAGVSFSGELFF	TGTGCCAGCAGTCCCCGTAGGCTAGCGGGAGTGTCCTTCTCCGGGGAGCTGTTTTTT
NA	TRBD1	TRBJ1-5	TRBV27	CASSLGTGPYSNQPQHF	TGTGCCAGCAGTTTAGGGACAGGGCCTTATAGCAATCAGCCCCAGCATTTT
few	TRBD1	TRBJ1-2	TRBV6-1	CASSKDRGMNGYTF	TGTGCCAGCAGTAAAGACAGGGGCATGAATGGCTACACCTTC
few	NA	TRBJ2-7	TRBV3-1	CASSARGYEQYF	TGTGCCAGCAGCGCTCGAGGGTACGAGCAGTACTTC
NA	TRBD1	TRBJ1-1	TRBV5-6	CASSSPTGGSTEAFF	TGTGCCAGCAGTTCCCCGACAGGGGGGAGTACTGAAGCTTTCTTT
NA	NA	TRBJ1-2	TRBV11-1	CASSLGDSSSLLSNYGYTF	TGTGCCAGCAGCTTAGGGGACTCCAGTTCCCTCCTTTCTAACTATGGCTACACCTTC
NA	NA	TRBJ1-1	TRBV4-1	CASSSRGQGVGTEAFF	TGCGCCAGCAGCAGCCGGGGGCAGGGCGTGGGGACTGAAGCTTTCTTT
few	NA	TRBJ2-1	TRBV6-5	CASSYGGISYNEQFF	TGTGCCAGCAGTTACGGCGGGATCTCCTACAATGAGCAGTTCTTC
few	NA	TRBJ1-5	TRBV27	CASSLSAGQPQHF	TGTGCCAGCAGTTTATCTGCAGGCCAGCCCCAGCATTTT
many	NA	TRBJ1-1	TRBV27	CASSPGGIEAFF	TGTGCCAGCAGCCCCGGGGGAATTGAAGCTTTCTTT
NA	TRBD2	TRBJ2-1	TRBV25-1	CASSDLLAGGKNEQFF	TGTGCCAGCAGTGATCTACTAGCGGGAGGGAAGAATGAGCAGTTCTTC
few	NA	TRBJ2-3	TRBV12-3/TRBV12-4	CASSQASSLGTDTQYF	TGTGCCAGCAGCCAGGCTAGCTCTCTGGGCACAGATACGCAGTATTTT
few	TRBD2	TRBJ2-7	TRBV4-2	CASSQESPGSGGLLEQYF	TGTGCCAGCAGCCAAGAGAGCCCCGGTAGCGGGGGTCTTCTCGAGCAGTACTTC
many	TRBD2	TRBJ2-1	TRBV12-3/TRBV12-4	CASSGWVAGGNEQFF	TGTGCCAGCAGTGGCTGGGTGGCGGGAGGCAATGAGCAGTTCTTC
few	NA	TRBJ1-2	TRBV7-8	CASSLNRVGYGYTF	TGTGCCAGCAGCTTAAACAGGGTGGGCTATGGCTACACCTTC
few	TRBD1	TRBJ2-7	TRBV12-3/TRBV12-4	CASSLTGATYEQYF	TGTGCCAGCAGTCTGACAGGGGCAACCTACGAGCAGTACTTC
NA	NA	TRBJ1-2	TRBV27	CASSGKGPYYGYTF	TGTGCCAGCAGCGGAAAGGGTCCTTACTATGGCTACACCTTC
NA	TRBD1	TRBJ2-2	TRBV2	CASHDDRGRTNTGELFF	TGTGCCAGCCATGACGACAGGGGGAGAACGAACACCGGGGAGCTGTTTTTT
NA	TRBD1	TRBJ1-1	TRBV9	CASSRDRGTEAFF	TGTGCCAGCAGCCGGGACAGGGGCACTGAAGCTTTCTTT
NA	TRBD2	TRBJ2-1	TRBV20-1	CSALGGSGGDYNEQFF	TGCAGTGCTCTGGGGGGTAGCGGGGGAGATTACAATGAGCAGTTCTTC
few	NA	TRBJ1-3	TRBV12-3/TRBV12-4	CASNLRNTIYF	TGTGCCAGCAATCTAAGGAACACCATATATTTT
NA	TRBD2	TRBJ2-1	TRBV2	CASIGPGLGIDEQFF	TGTGCCAGCATCGGACCGGGACTAGGAATCGACGAGCAGTTCTTC
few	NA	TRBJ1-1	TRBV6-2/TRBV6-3	CASSYEEWTEAFF	TGTGCCAGCAGTTACGAGGAATGGACTGAAGCTTTCTTT
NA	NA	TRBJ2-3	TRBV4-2	CASSQTGGGRLADTQYF	TGTGCCAGCAGCCAAACAGGGGGGGGGCGGCTCGCGGATACGCAGTATTTT
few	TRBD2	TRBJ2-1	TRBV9	CASSVATGSGRFNEQFF	TGTGCCAGCAGCGTAGCTACGGGTAGCGGGAGATTCAATGAGCAGTTCTTC
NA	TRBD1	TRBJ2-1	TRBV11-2	CASSLGLFPGQGVNEQFF	TGTGCCAGCAGCTTAGGTCTTTTCCCTGGACAGGGGGTGAATGAGCAGTTCTTC
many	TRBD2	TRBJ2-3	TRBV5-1	CASSGDPSGHDSTDTQYF	TGCGCCAGCAGCGGGGACCCTAGCGGACACGATAGCACAGATACGCAGTATTTT
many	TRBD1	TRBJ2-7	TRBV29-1	CSVEGTGRSYEQYF	TGCAGCGTGGAGGGGACAGGGAGGTCCTACGAGCAGTACTTC